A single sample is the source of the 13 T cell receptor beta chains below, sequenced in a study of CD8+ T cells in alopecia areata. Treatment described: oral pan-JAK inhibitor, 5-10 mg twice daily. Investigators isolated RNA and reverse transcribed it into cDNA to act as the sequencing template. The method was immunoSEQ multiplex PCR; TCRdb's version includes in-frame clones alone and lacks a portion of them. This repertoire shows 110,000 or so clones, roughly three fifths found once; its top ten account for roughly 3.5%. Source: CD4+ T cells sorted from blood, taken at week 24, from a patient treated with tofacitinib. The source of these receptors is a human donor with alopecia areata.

The CDR3: CSASPLNTGELFF. The CDR3 DNA follows: TGCAGCGCCAGCCCCCTGAACACCGGGGAGCTGTTTTTT. J is TRBJ2-2 and V is TRBV29-1; D is uncertain. V was trimmed by 7 bases and J by 1 base, leaving 10 bases between them. CDR1 is SQVTM and CDR2 is ANQGSEA in the germline V gene. The CDR3 is 13 residues long.

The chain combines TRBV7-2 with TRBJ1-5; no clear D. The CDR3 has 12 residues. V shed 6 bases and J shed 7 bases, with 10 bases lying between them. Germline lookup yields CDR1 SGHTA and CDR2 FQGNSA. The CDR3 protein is CASSRDGQPQHF. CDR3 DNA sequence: TGTGCCAGCAGTCGAGACGGGCAGCCCCAGCATTTT.

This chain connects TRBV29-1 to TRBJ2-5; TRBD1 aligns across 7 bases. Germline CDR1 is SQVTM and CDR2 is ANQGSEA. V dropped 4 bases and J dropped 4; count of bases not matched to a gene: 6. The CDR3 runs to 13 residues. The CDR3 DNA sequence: TGCAGCGTTGGGCAGGGGGTAGCAGAGACCCAGTACTTC. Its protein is CSVGQGVAETQYF.

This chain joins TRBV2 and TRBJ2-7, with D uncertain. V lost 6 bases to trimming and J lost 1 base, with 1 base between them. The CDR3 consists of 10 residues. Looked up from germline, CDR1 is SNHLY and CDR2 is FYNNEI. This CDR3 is CASRSYEQYF. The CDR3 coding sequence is TGTGCCAGCAGATCCTACGAGCAGTACTTC.

The CDR3 DNA follows: TGTGCCAGCAGCTCACAGGGGTATGGCTACACCTTC. This encodes CASSSQGYGYTF. The rearrangement links TRBV7-6 to TRBJ1-2; 7 bases map to TRBD1. CDR1 is SGHVS, CDR2 FNYEAQ, per germline. The V segment lost 4 bases and the J segment 5 bases; nucleotides outside the gene matches: 1. The CDR3 is made up of 12 amino acids.

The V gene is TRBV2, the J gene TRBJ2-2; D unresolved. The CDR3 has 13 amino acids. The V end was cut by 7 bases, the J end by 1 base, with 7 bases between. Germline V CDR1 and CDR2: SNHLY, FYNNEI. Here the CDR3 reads CASTEQNTGELFF. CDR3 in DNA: TGTGCCAGCACCGAACAGAACACCGGGGAGCTGTTTTTT.

The CDR3 spells CAADRLNEKLFF. The CDR3 nucleotides are TGTGCCGCGGACAGGTTAAATGAAAAACTGTTTTTT. The chain combines TRBV30 with TRBJ1-4; TRBD1 agrees at 7 bases. The germline gives CDR1 GTSNPN, CDR2 SVGIG (reference sequence). The junction had 5 bases not matched to a gene; V was cut back by 8 bases and J by 5 bases. The CDR3 extends over 12 amino acids.

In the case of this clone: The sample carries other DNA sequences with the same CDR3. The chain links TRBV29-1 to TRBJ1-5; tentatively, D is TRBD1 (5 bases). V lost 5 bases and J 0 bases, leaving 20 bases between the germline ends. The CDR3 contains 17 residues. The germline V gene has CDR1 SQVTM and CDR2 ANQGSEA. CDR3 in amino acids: CSVSTSGRGLSNQPQHF. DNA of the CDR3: TGCAGCGTTAGTACGTCAGGGAGAGGCCTTAGCAATCAGCCCCAGCATTTT. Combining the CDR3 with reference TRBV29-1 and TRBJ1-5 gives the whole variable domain SAVISQKPSRDICQRGTSLTIQCQVDSQVTMMFWYRQQPGQSLTLIATANQGSEATYESGFVIDKFPISRPNLTFSTLTVSNMSPEDSSIYLCSVSTSGRGLSNQPQHFGDGTRLSIL.

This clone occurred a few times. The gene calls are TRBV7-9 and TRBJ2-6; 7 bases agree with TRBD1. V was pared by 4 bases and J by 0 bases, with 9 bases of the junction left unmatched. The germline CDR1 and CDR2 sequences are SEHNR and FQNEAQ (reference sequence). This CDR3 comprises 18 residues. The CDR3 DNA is TGTGCCAGCAGCTCCATCCGGGACAGCTTCTCTGGGGCCAACGTCCTGACTTTC. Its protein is CASSSIRDSFSGANVLTF.

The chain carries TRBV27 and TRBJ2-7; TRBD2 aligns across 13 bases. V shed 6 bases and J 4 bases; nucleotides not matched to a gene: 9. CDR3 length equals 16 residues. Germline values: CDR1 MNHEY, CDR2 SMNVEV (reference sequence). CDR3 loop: CASRIPSGLAGYEQYF. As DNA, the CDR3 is TGTGCCAGCAGAATACCCTCGGGACTAGCGGGGTACGAGCAGTACTTC.

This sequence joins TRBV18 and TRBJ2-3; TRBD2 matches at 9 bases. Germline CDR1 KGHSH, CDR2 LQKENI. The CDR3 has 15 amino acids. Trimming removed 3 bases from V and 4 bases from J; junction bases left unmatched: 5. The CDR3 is CASSPNSGGADTQYF. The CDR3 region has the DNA TGTGCCAGCTCACCGAATAGCGGGGGTGCAGATACGCAGTATTTT.

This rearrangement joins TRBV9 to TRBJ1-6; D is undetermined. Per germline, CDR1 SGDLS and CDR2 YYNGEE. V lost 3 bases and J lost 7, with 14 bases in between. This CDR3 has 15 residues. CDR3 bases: TGTGCCAGCAGCGAGTGGGGATCATCCAATTCACCCCTCCACTTT. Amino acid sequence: CASSEWGSSNSPLHF.

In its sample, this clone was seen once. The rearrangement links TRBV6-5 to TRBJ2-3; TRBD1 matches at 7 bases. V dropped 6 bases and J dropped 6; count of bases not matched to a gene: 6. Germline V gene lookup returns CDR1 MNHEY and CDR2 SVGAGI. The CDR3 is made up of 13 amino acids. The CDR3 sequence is CASRRQGSDTQYF. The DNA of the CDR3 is TGTGCCAGCAGAAGACAGGGTTCTGATACGCAGTATTTT.